Shown below are 21 T cell receptor beta chains from a single sample sequenced in a study of cytomegalovirus exposure and HLA in healthy donors. PCR involved 60 Vbeta and 13 Jbeta primers. Here immunoSEQ multiplex PCR was the method, and the copy in TCRdb shows in-frame clones only, minus some. The table lists around 150,000 clones, about 75% of them singletons. The material sequenced was PBMCs. The receptors derive from a woman aged 25 to 45 in good health and CMV-seronegative.

This chain connects TRBV27 to TRBJ1-1; no reliable D call. The CDR3 length is 13 residues. Germline V CDR1 and CDR2: MNHEY, SMNVEV (reference sequence). Trimming pared 4 bases from V and 8 bases from J, leaving 14 bases between. The CDR3 loop reads CASSSSNTIEAFF. Here the CDR3 DNA reads TGTGCCAGCAGTTCCTCCAACACAATCGAAGCTTTCTTT.

The J gene is TRBJ2-1, the V gene TRBV5-5, with a weak D call TRBD2 (5 bases). There are 13 residues in the CDR3. V was shortened by 4 bases and J by 4 bases, with 9 bases between the two germline ends. CDR1 is SGHKS, CDR2 YYEKEE, per germline (reference sequence). In nucleotides, the CDR3 is TGTGCCAGCAGCCCCCCGGGATACAATGAGCAGTTCTTC. Its protein is CASSPPGYNEQFF.

The chain employs TRBV6-5 and TRBJ1-6; 7 positions match TRBD1. Germline lookup yields CDR1 MNHEY and CDR2 SVGAGI. J was trimmed by 10 bases and V by 6 bases; bases with no gene match: 6. The CDR3 contains 13 residues. CDR3 in DNA: TGTGCCAGCAGAAACAGGGGCTGGTCACCCCTCCACTTT. This encodes CASRNRGWSPLHF.

J is TRBJ1-1 and V is TRBV20-1, with D unclear. In germline, CDR1 is DFQATT, CDR2 SNEGSKA (reference sequence). CDR3 size: 11 residues. V shed 7 bases and J shed 1 base, with 7 bases lying between them. The CDR3 loop reads CSVGRNTEAFF. The CDR3 nucleotides are TGCAGTGTAGGGAGGAACACTGAAGCTTTCTTT.

The gene calls are TRBV4-3 and TRBJ1-5; the match to TRBD1 covers 7 bases. The germline CDR1 and CDR2 sequences are LGHNA and YSLEER. The CDR3 consists of 14 residues. Unmatched junction bases numbered 1, after V lost 1 base and J lost 4 bases. This CDR3 is CASSQGRGNQPQHF. The CDR3 DNA is TGCGCCAGCAGCCAAGGCAGGGGGAATCAGCCCCAGCATTTT.

The chain couples TRBV7-3 to TRBJ2-3, with TRBD2 matching over 15 bases. Germline CDR1 and CDR2: SGHTA and FQGTGA. Germline trimming cut 0 bases from V and 3 bases from J; bases unmatched to any gene: 7. The CDR3 totals 19 residues. The CDR3: CASSLTAGTSGGRTDTQYF. Written as DNA, the CDR3 is TGTGCCAGCAGCTTAACGGCAGGGACTAGCGGGGGGAGGACAGATACGCAGTATTTT. The variable domain in full, with the rest retrieved from reference TRBV7-3 and TRBJ2-3, is GAGVSQTPSNKVTEKGKYVELRCDPISGHTALYWYRQSLGQGPEFLIYFQGTGAADDSGLPNDRFFAVRPEGSVSTLKIQRTERGDSAVYLCASSLTAGTSGGRTDTQYFGPGTRLTVL.

The chain combines TRBV1 with TRBJ2-1; the table's D call, TRBD2, has no DNA check behind it. TRBV1 is designated a pseudogene. The CDR3 covers 17 residues. The CDR3 coding sequence is TGCACCAGCAGCCCCCCTCCCTATAGGAGCTCCTACAATGAGCAGTTCTTC. Translating it yields CTSSPPPYRSSYNEQFF.

This sequence joins TRBV7-9 and TRBJ1-1; TRBD1 matches at 8 bases. Germline V gene data show CDR1 as SEHNR and CDR2 as FQNEAQ (reference sequence). The ends lost 7 bases at V and 3 bases at J; junction bases unmatched: 13. This CDR3 has 16 amino acids. The CDR3 DNA reads TGTGCCAGCAACCCTAGGGGGACAGGTGGGGACACTGAAGCTTTCTTT. Translating gives CASNPRGTGGDTEAFF.

V gene TRBV30 combines with J gene TRBJ2-5; 12 bases map to TRBD2. This CDR3 has 16 residues. Germline loops: CDR1 GTSNPN, CDR2 SVGIG (reference sequence). Trimming took 0 bases from V and 4 from J; bases not matched to a gene: 6. CDR3 coding DNA: TGTGCCTGGAGTGTACTAGCGGGGGGACCCTCAGAGACCCAGTACTTC. Amino acid sequence: CAWSVLAGGPSETQYF.

This clone was seen more than once but under ten times. The chain has TRBV14 and TRBJ1-6, with D unresolved. The germline V gene encodes CDR1 SGHDN and CDR2 FVKESK. Deletions cut 0 bases from V and 10 bases from J, with 10 bases between. The CDR3 extends over 14 amino acids. The CDR3 loop reads CASSQEYRNSPLHF. The CDR3 region has the DNA TGTGCCAGCAGCCAAGAATACAGAAACTCACCCCTCCACTTT.

The chain carries TRBV5-1 and TRBJ2-1, with 11 bases aligning to TRBD2. The CDR3 runs to 17 residues. Germline V gene sequence: CDR1 SGHRS, CDR2 YFSETQ. V lost 0 bases to trimming and J lost 7 bases; unmatched junction nucleotides: 9. CDR3 sequence (DNA): TGCGCCAGCAGCTTGGAATTAGCGGGGGGGCAGTGGAATGAGCAGTTCTTC. Amino acid sequence: CASSLELAGGQWNEQFF.

This rearrangement joins TRBV12-5 to TRBJ2-3; TRBD1 is a possible D gene (5 bases). V lost 0 bases and J lost 2, with 21 bases in between. The CDR3 loop spans 19 amino acids. CDR1 and CDR2 (germline): LGHNT, FRNRAP. In nucleotides, the CDR3 is TGTGCTAGTGGTTTGGTATGGCTTAACACAAGGGGTTTCACAGATACGCAGTATTTT. Its protein product is CASGLVWLNTRGFTDTQYF.

CDR3 DNA sequence: TGTGCCAGCAGTGGAACAAACGACCAAGAGACCCAGTACTTC. Its translation is CASSGTNDQETQYF. The chain employs TRBV25-1 and TRBJ2-5; D not certain. The germline CDR1 and CDR2 sequences are MGHDK and SYGVNS. The CDR3 extends over 14 amino acids. Trimming removed 4 bases from V and 0 bases from J, with 9 bases in between. The full variable domain, completed using reference TRBV25-1 and TRBJ2-5, is EADIYQTPRYLVIGTGKKITLECSQTMGHDKMYWYQQDPGMELHLIHYSYGVNSTEKGDLSSESTVSRIRTEHFPLTLESARPSHTSQYLCASSGTNDQETQYFGPGTRLLVL.

This clone was counted a single time. The chain joins TRBV5-5 to TRBJ1-2; a weak D match, TRBD1 (5 bases). V was clipped by 1 base and J by 8 bases, with 15 bases between them. CDR3 length equals 14 residues. Germline V CDR1 and CDR2: SGHKS, YYEKEE (reference sequence). The CDR3 nucleotides read TGTGCCAGCAGCTTGAACAGGCACCCGGAGGGCTACACCTTC. As protein: CASSLNRHPEGYTF.

For the CDR3, the DNA is TGTGCCAGCTCACCGGGGGGACCGAATCAGCCCCAGCATTTT. It yields the protein CASSPGGPNQPQHF. This rearrangement joins TRBV18 to TRBJ1-5, with a possible D match to TRBD1 (5 bases). The germline V and J ends were trimmed by 3 bases and 4 bases, with 10 bases remaining between them. CDR1 is KGHSH, CDR2 LQKENI, per germline. CDR3 length: 14 amino acids.

The chain combines TRBV19 with TRBJ2-7; 9 bases are shared with TRBD1. This CDR3 is 13 amino acids long. V dropped 6 bases and J dropped 3; count of bases not matched to a gene: 3. The germline gives CDR1 LNHDA, CDR2 SQIVND (reference sequence). The CDR3 sequence is CASSLTGGYEQYF. The CDR3 DNA is TGTGCCAGTAGCCTGACAGGGGGCTACGAGCAGTACTTC.

V is TRBV29-1 and J is TRBJ1-2; no definite D call. Germline V gene lookup returns CDR1 SQVTM and CDR2 ANQGSEA. Trimming took off 3 bases at V and 4 bases at J, with 9 bases between the two ends. CDR3 length: 12 residues. This CDR3 reads CSVEGGIYGYTF. The DNA for the CDR3 is TGCAGCGTTGAGGGAGGGATCTATGGCTACACCTTC.

The genes are TRBV5-1 and TRBJ2-1; maybe TRBD1 (6 bases). This CDR3 comprises 14 residues. V was shortened by 5 bases and J by 0 bases, with 9 bases between the two germline ends. Germline V gene lookup returns CDR1 SGHRS and CDR2 YFSETQ. As DNA, the CDR3 is TGCGCCAGCAGTAGACAGGACTCCTACAATGAGCAGTTCTTC. Its protein is CASSRQDSYNEQFF.

The J gene is TRBJ1-1, the V gene TRBV14; TRBD1 matches at 8 bases. CDR3 length equals 15 residues. CDR1 is SGHDN and CDR2 is FVKESK in the germline V gene. V was clipped by 5 bases and J by 0 bases; unmatched bases: 5. Here the CDR3 DNA reads TGTGCCAGCAGCGCCCGACAGGGGATGAACACTGAAGCTTTCTTT. This translates into CASSARQGMNTEAFF. Supplemented by reference TRBV14 and TRBJ1-1, the full variable domain reads EAGVTQFPSHSVIEKGQTVTLRCDPISGHDNLYWYRRVMGKEIKFLLHFVKESKQDESGMPNNRFLAERTGGTYSTLKVQPAELEDSGVYFCASSARQGMNTEAFFGQGTRLTVV.

The chain couples TRBV6-1 to TRBJ2-1, with a weak D call TRBD1 (5 bases). This CDR3 has 13 residues. The germline V gene encodes CDR1 MNHNS and CDR2 SASEGT. The CDR3 spells CASRAGWANEQFF. The CDR3 DNA sequence: TGTGCAAGCCGGGCAGGGTGGGCTAATGAGCAGTTCTTC.

V gene TRBV30 combines with J gene TRBJ2-2; weak D call: TRBD1 (5 bases). Germline CDR1 GTSNPN, CDR2 SVGIG (reference sequence). The CDR3 has 13 residues. V was pared by 1 base and J by 4 bases, with 7 bases between. As DNA, the CDR3 is TGTGCCTGGAGTGGACAGACCACCGGGGAGCTGTTTTTT. Its protein product is CAWSGQTTGELFF.